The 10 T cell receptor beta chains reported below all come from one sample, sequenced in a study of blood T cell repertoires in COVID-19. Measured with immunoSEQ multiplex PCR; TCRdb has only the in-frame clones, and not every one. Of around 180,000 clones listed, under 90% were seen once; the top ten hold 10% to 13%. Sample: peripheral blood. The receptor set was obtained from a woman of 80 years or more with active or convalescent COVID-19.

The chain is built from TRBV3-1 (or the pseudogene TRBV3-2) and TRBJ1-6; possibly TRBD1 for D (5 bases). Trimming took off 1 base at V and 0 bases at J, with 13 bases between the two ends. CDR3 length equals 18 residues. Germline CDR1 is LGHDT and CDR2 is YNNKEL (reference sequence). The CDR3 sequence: CASSQVPLDSSYNSPLHF. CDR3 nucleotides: TGTGCCAGCAGCCAAGTTCCCCTAGACAGCTCCTATAATTCACCCCTCCACTTT.

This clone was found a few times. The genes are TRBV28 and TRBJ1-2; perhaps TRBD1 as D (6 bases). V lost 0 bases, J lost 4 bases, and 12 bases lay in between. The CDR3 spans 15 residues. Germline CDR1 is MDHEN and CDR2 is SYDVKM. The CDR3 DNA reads TGTGCCAGCAGTTTATGGCCCAGGGGACCCTATGGCTACACCTTC. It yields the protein CASSLWPRGPYGYTF.

CDR3 region: CASSQGRLAGRETQYF. In DNA, the CDR3 is TGTGCCAGCAGCCAGGGCCGACTAGCGGGGCGGGAGACCCAGTACTTC. The chain links TRBV3-1 (or the pseudogene TRBV3-2) to TRBJ2-5, with 11 nucleotides matching TRBD2. This CDR3 has 16 residues. Looked up from germline, CDR1 is LGHDT and CDR2 is YNNKEL (reference sequence). Losses at the gene ends were 3 bases for V and 5 bases for J; bases not matched to a gene: 8.

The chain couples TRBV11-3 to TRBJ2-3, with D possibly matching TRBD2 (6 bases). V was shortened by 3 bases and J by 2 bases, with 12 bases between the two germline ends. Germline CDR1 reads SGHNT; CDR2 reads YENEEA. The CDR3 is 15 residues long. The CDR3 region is CASSLEGGDTDTQYF. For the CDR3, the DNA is TGTGCCAGCAGCTTGGAGGGTGGGGACACAGATACGCAGTATTTT.

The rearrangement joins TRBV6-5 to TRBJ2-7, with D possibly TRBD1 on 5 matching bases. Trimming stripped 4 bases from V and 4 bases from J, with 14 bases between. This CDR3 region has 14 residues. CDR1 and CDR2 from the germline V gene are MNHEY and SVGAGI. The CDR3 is CASSLSTGRYEQYF. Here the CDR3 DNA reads TGTGCCAGCAGTTTATCAACAGGAAGATACGAGCAGTACTTC.

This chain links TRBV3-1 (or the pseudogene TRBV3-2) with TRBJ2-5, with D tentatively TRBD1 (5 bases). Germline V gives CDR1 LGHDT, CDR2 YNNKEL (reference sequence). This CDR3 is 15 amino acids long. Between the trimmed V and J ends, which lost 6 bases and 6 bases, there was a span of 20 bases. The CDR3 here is CASSPGPGFGQTQYF. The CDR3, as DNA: TGTGCCAGCAGTCCAGGGCCAGGGTTTGGGCAGACCCAGTACTTC.

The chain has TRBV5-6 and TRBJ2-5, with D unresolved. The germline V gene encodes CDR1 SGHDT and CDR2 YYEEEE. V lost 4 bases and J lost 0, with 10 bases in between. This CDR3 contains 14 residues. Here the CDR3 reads CASSQSWYQETQYF. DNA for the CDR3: TGTGCCAGCAGCCAGTCTTGGTACCAAGAGACCCAGTACTTC.

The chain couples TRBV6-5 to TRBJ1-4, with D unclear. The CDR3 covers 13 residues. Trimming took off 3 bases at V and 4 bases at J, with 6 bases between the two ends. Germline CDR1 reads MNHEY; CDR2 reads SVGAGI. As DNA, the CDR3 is TGTGCCAGCAGTTATCAGGTTAATGAAAAACTGTTTTTT. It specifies CASSYQVNEKLFF.

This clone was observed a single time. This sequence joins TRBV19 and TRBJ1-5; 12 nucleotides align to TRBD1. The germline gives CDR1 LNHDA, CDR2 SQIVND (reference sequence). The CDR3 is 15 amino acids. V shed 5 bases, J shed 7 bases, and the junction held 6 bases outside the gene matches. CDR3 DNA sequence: TGTGCCAGTAGTCCCGGGACAGGGGGCGGCCAGCCCCAGCATTTT. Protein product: CASSPGTGGGQPQHF.

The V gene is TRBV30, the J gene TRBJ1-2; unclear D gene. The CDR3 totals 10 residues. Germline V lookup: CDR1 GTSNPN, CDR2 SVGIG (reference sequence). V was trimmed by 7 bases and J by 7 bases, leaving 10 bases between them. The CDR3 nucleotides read TGTGCCTCGGACTCGGGTGGCTACACCTTC. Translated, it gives CASDSGGYTF.